This T cell receptor (beta chain) was sequenced in a study of T cell repertoires in cytomegalovirus infection. Study-wide context: The public TCR beta signatures pointed to both CMV infection and matching HLA type. Overall study findings and caveats: Individuals carrying CMV plus the relevant HLA were identified by cumulative frequency of public TCR beta families. Dominating the ex vivo response were HLA-C-restricted CMV-specific TCR beta clonotypes.

TCRdb reprocessed the reads via MiXCR and lists one record per CDR3 protein. The sample records over 150,000 distinct CDR3 sequences, approximately 17% being singletons. Concerning this clonotype itself: Antigen specificity is unknown.

The CDR3 is made up of 17 amino acids. The germline V gene has CDR1 SNHLY and CDR2 FYNNEI. With 9 bases removed from V and 0 bases from J, the gap between germline ends came to 24 bases. Source material: CD8+ T cells from PBMCs. The chain joins TRBV2 to TRBJ2-7; perhaps TRBD2 as D (6 bases). The sequence came from a human donor in good health (CMV status not recorded). Some clones in this sample may be carry-over from other donors' samples. The DNA of the CDR3 is TGTGCCAGTATACGGAGTGGAGGGTCCGGGAGCTCCTACGAGCAGTACTTC. Protein sequence: CASIRSGGSGSSYEQYF.